The following is a T cell receptor beta chain sequence with its context. Its antigen is as yet unknown. The data were obtained in a study of CXCR3-negative and CXCR3-positive naive CD8 T cells. The study, taken as a whole, reports: Naive CXCR3-negative and CXCR3-positive cells had similar TRBV-TRBJ usage; memory differed.

This CDR3 is built from 18 residues. CDR1 and CDR2 from the germline V gene are MGHDK and SYGVNS. The TRB libraries of cDNA were built by UMI-labeled 5' RACE. TCRdb re-called the 5' RACE reads and shows each CDR3 protein once, DNA omitted. Its table records about 40,000 distinct CDR3 sequences. The chain recombines TRBV25-1 with TRBJ1-3. The origin of this receptor is a human donor in good health. Some clones in this sample may be carry-over from other donors' samples. Input material: memory CD8+ T cells from blood. CDR3 amino acids: CASSDPGSTRYPGNTIYF. The complete variable domain, with remaining parts taken from reference TRBV25-1 and TRBJ1-3, reads EADIYQTPRYLVIGTGKKITLECSQTMGHDKMYWYQQDPGMELHLIHYSYGVNSTEKGDLSSESTVSRIRTEHFPLTLESARPSHTSQYLCASSDPGSTRYPGNTIYFGEGSWLTVV.